This passage covers 23 T cell receptor beta chains from one sample sequenced in a study of shared clonotypes between healthy human individuals. The repertoire was sequenced with immunoSEQ multiplex PCR; TCRdb's copy has only in-frame clones and lacks some. The table shows approximately 1.4 million clones, with 98% occurring only once. Sequenced material: naive CD4+ T cells sorted from blood. Noted subset: CD45RA+ positively selected. Receptors originate from a man younger than 40 in good health.

This chain uses TRBV9 with TRBJ2-1; D remains unclear. There are 16 residues in the CDR3. Germline V lookup: CDR1 SGDLS, CDR2 YYNGEE. V was shortened by 0 bases and J by 6 bases, with 16 bases between the two germline ends. CDR3 nucleotide sequence: TGTGCCAGCAGCGTAGCTGGGGTGGTTTTCCCCAATGAGCAGTTCTTC. Translation: CASSVAGVVFPNEQFF.

The chain combines TRBV29-1 with TRBJ2-2, with D possibly called TRBD1 or TRBD2 (5 bases each). This CDR3 is built from 11 residues. CDR1 is SQVTM and CDR2 is ANQGSEA in the germline V gene. V dropped 7 bases and J dropped 5 bases, with 8 bases sitting between them. DNA of the CDR3: TGCAGCGCGGGACGGACCGGGGAGCTGTTTTTT. It yields the protein CSAGRTGELFF.

The V gene is TRBV5-8, the J gene TRBJ2-7; TRBD2 might be the D (5 bases). CDR3 length: 14 amino acids. With 4 bases removed from V and 3 bases from J, the gap between germline ends came to 14 bases. Germline-derived CDR1 and CDR2 are SGHTS and YDEGEE. The CDR3 coding sequence is TGTGCCAGCAGCCCGCTACGGGGTAACTACGAGCAGTACTTC. This encodes CASSPLRGNYEQYF.

This clone was seen just once. The genes are TRBV2 and TRBJ2-5; 7 bases line up with TRBD1. The CDR3 totals 13 residues. V trimming: 4 bases; J trimming: 5 bases; junction bases outside the gene matches: 4. Germline CDR1 reads SNHLY; CDR2 reads FYNNEI. The CDR3: CASSGGQQETQYF. Written as DNA, the CDR3 is TGTGCCAGCAGTGGGGGACAGCAGGAGACCCAGTACTTC.

This chain joins TRBV7-2 and TRBJ2-1, with 13 bases that match TRBD2. Germline V lookup: CDR1 SGHTA, CDR2 FQGNSA. V lost 5 bases and J lost 10; bases outside the gene matches: 8. This CDR3 is built from 15 residues. CDR3 nucleotide sequence: TGTGCCAGCAGCCCTCGACTAGCGGGAGGCGGCGAGCAGTTCTTC. Translation: CASSPRLAGGGEQFF.

This clone appeared a few times. The chain couples TRBV10-2 to TRBJ1-5; no clear D. The CDR3 runs to 16 residues. Germline V CDR1 and CDR2: WSHSY, SAAADI. The germline V and J ends were trimmed by 0 bases and 5 bases, with 14 bases remaining between them. The CDR3 region has the DNA TGCGCCAGCAGTGAGTCTGGGCCGCAACCCCATCAGCCCCAGCATTTT. Its translation is CASSESGPQPHQPQHF.

This chain links TRBV6-5 with TRBJ2-3, with D hard to call. Germline V CDR1 and CDR2: MNHEY, SVGAGI. This CDR3 spans 11 amino acids. V was cut by 10 bases and J by 7 bases, with 12 bases left in between. The CDR3 region is CATHSGNTQYF. The CDR3 nucleotides are TGTGCCACCCACTCTGGGAATACGCAGTATTTT.

The rearrangement uses TRBV11-2 and TRBJ2-4; 7 nucleotides line up with TRBD2. The CDR3 has 14 residues. The V gene end was trimmed by 8 bases and the J gene end by 6 bases; junction bases not matched to a gene: 10. Germline assignment: CDR1 SGHAT and CDR2 FQNNGV. CDR3 sequence: CASCHGLEGNIQYF. The CDR3 nucleotides are TGTGCCAGCTGTCACGGACTAGAAGGAAACATTCAGTACTTC.

The gene calls are TRBV28 and TRBJ2-1; no clear D. Germline V gene data show CDR1 as MDHEN and CDR2 as SYDVKM. The CDR3 totals 13 residues. With 4 bases removed from V and 4 bases from J, the gap between germline ends came to 8 bases. CDR3 DNA sequence: TGTGCCAGCAGTTCCCCTATGTACAATGAGCAGTTCTTC. Amino acid sequence: CASSSPMYNEQFF.

The V gene is TRBV4-3, the J gene TRBJ2-7; D unresolved. Trimming took 0 bases from V and 0 from J, leaving 12 bases between them. The CDR3 totals 16 residues. The V gene's germline CDR1 is LGHNA and CDR2 YSLEER. CDR3 nucleotides: TGCGCCAGCAGCCAAGAGTTGATTCACCGCTCCTACGAGCAGTACTTC. Protein product: CASSQELIHRSYEQYF.

In this sample, this clone turned up once. This chain links TRBV19 with TRBJ2-7, with unresolved D. The CDR3 extends over 15 amino acids. Germline assignment: CDR1 LNHDA and CDR2 SQIVND (reference sequence). With 6 bases removed from V and 2 bases from J, the gap between germline ends came to 17 bases. The CDR3 DNA sequence: TGTGCCAGTAGAGATACCTCCTCCCGAGCCTACGAGCAGTACTTC. This codes for CASRDTSSRAYEQYF.

The chain combines TRBV2 with TRBJ2-5; tentatively, D is TRBD2 (5 bases). Per the germline V gene, CDR1 is SNHLY and CDR2 is FYNNEI. V was clipped by 6 bases and J by 5 bases, with 19 bases between them. The CDR3 length is 15 residues. Written as DNA, the CDR3 is TGTGCCAGCAGCCGGGAAAGGAGGTTAGGGGAGACCCAGTACTTC. Amino acids: CASSRERRLGETQYF. Together with reference TRBV2 and TRBJ2-5, the CDR3 gives the full variable domain: EPEVTQTPSHQVTQMGQEVILRCVPISNHLYFYWYRQILGQKVEFLVSFYNNEISEKSEIFDDQFSVERPDGSNFTLKIRSTKLEDSAMYFCASSRERRLGETQYFGPGTRLLVL.

This chain uses TRBV7-2 with TRBJ2-6; 8 positions match TRBD1. In germline, CDR1 is SGHTA, CDR2 FQGNSA. With 4 bases clipped from V and 0 bases from J, the junction kept 8 bases outside the gene matches. The CDR3 sequence is 18 residues long. CDR3 amino acids: CASSSSRGPGSGANVLTF. In nucleotides, the CDR3 is TGTGCCAGCAGCTCTTCCAGGGGGCCGGGCTCTGGGGCCAACGTCCTGACTTTC.

The V and J genes are TRBV28 and TRBJ2-3; the match to TRBD2 covers 8 bases. Germline assignment: CDR1 MDHEN and CDR2 SYDVKM. Trimming at V came to 4 bases and at J to 2 bases, leaving 5 bases not matched to a gene. The CDR3 runs 15 residues. The CDR3 DNA is TGTGCCAGCAGTTCATTAGCGGGGTTCACAGATACGCAGTATTTT. It specifies CASSSLAGFTDTQYF.

This clone is a singleton in its sample. The chain carries TRBV19 and TRBJ2-1, with D perhaps given as TRBD1 or TRBD2 (5 bases each). This CDR3 comprises 13 residues. V lost 7 bases and J lost 7, with 14 bases in between. CDR1 LNHDA and CDR2 SQIVND come from the germline V gene (reference sequence). CDR3 protein: CASTAGTRNEQFF. The CDR3, as DNA: TGTGCCAGTACCGCAGGGACGAGGAATGAGCAGTTCTTC. The whole variable domain, filled in from reference TRBV19 and TRBJ2-1, reads DGGITQSPKYLFRKEGQNVTLSCEQNLNHDAMYWYRQDPGQGLRLIYYSQIVNDFQKGDIAEGYSVSREKKESFPLTVTSAQKNPTAFYLCASTAGTRNEQFFGPGTRLTVL.

The chain has TRBV5-1 and TRBJ2-6; D remains unclear. Trimming removed 3 bases at V and 0 bases at J, with 7 bases between. The CDR3 length is 15 residues. Germline V gene lookup returns CDR1 SGHRS and CDR2 YFSETQ. The DNA for the CDR3 is TGCGCCAGCAGCTACCCCAGCTCTGGGGCCAACGTCCTGACTTTC. As protein: CASSYPSSGANVLTF.

The J gene is TRBJ2-7, the V gene TRBV5-4; D is ambiguous. V was shortened by 4 bases and J by 0 bases, with 8 bases between the two germline ends. Germline lookup yields CDR1 SGHNT and CDR2 YYREEE (reference sequence). CDR3 length: 13 residues. CDR3 loop: CASSNRVSYEQYF. The DNA for the CDR3 is TGTGCCAGCAGCAACCGGGTCTCCTACGAGCAGTACTTC.

The genes are TRBV7-8 and TRBJ1-2; 12 bases are a match to TRBD1. The junction had 4 bases not matched to a gene; V was cut back by 2 bases and J by 0 bases. The CDR3 runs 17 residues. Per the germline V gene, CDR1 is SGHVS and CDR2 is FQNEAQ. CDR3 nucleotide sequence: TGTGCCAGCAGCTTAATGGGACAGGGGGCAGCTAACTATGGCTACACCTTC. Its protein product is CASSLMGQGAANYGYTF.

The chain links TRBV30 to TRBJ2-7; D may correspond to TRBD1 or TRBD2 (5 bases each). The V end lost 2 bases, the J end lost 1 base, and 12 bases lay between the germline ends. Germline-derived CDR1 and CDR2 are GTSNPN and SVGIG (reference sequence). The CDR3 runs to 14 residues. CDR3 residues: CAWSRGADSYEQYF. The CDR3 nucleotides read TGTGCCTGGAGTAGAGGGGCCGATTCCTACGAGCAGTACTTC. The full variable domain, in which reference TRBV30 and TRBJ2-7 provide the parts outside the CDR3, is SQTIHQWPATLVQPVGSPLSLECTVEGTSNPNLYWYRQAAGRGLQLLFYSVGIGQISSEVPQNLSASRPQDRQFILSSKKLLLSDSGFYLCAWSRGADSYEQYFGPGTRLTVT.

The genes are TRBV19 and TRBJ1-1; no reliable D call. V shed 5 bases and J shed 1 base, with 5 bases lying between them. The CDR3 contains 12 residues. The germline V gene has CDR1 LNHDA and CDR2 SQIVND (reference sequence). CDR3 DNA sequence: TGTGCCAGTAGTGGGCCGAACACTGAAGCTTTCTTT. Encoded protein: CASSGPNTEAFF.

This chain joins TRBV7-2 and TRBJ2-3, with 8 bases lining up with TRBD1. The germline CDR1 and CDR2 sequences are SGHTA and FQGNSA. J gave up 6 bases and V 6 bases, and 11 bases lay outside the gene matches. The CDR3 has 15 amino acids. The CDR3 sequence: CASRFDRGGADTQYF. In DNA form, the CDR3 reads TGTGCCAGCAGATTCGACAGGGGCGGTGCGGATACGCAGTATTTT.

The chain carries TRBV11-2 and TRBJ2-7; D is uncertain. Germline CDR1 and CDR2: SGHAT and FQNNGV. V was trimmed by 4 bases and J by 6 bases, leaving 19 bases between them. The CDR3 totals 15 residues. Written as DNA, the CDR3 is TGTGCCAGCAGCTCCGTACCCTGGGTGTCGCGCGAGCAGTACTTC. The encoded protein is CASSSVPWVSREQYF.

Concerning this clone itself: Other nucleotide sequences from this sample produce the same CDR3. J is TRBJ1-1 and V is TRBV9; D is uncertain. V lost 2 bases and J 0 bases, leaving 8 bases between the germline ends. The CDR3 loop spans 14 amino acids. CDR1 and CDR2 (germline): SGDLS, YYNGEE. The CDR3 DNA follows: TGTGCCAGCAGCGTCACCGGGGTGAACACTGAAGCTTTCTTT. It is translated as CASSVTGVNTEAFF.